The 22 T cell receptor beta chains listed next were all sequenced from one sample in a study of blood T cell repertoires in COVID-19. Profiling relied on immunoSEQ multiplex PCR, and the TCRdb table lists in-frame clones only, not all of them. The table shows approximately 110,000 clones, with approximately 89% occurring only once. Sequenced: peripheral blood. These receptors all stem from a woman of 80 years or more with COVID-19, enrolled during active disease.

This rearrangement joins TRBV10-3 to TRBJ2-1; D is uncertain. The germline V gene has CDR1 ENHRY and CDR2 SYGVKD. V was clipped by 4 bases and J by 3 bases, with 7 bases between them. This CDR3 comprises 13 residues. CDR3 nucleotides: TGTGCCATCAGTGCCTCTCTCTACAATGAGCAGTTCTTC. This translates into CAISASLYNEQFF.

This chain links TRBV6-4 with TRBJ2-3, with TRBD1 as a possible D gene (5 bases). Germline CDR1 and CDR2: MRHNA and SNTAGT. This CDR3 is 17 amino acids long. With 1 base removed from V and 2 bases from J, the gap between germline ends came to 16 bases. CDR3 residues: CASSDFNSDRNTDTQYF. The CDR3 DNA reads TGTGCCAGCAGTGACTTTAACTCCGACAGAAACACAGATACGCAGTATTTT.

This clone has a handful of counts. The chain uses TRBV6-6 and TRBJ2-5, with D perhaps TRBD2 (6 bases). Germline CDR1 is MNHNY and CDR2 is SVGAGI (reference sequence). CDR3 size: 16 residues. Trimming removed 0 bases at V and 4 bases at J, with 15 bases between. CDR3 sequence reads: CASSYSEWGVGETQYF. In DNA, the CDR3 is TGTGCCAGCAGTTACTCTGAGTGGGGGGTCGGAGAGACCCAGTACTTC.

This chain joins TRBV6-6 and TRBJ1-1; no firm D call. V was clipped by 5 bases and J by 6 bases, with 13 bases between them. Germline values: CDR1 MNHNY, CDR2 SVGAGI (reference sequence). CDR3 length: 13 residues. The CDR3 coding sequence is TGTGCCAGCAGTCCCCAAGGAGGCGCTGAAGCTTTCTTT. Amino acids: CASSPQGGAEAFF.

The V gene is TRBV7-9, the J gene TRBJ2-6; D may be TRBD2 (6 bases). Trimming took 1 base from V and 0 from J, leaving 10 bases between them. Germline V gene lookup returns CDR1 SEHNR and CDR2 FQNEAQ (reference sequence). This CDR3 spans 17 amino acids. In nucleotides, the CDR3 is TGTGCCAGCAGCTTAGTTTCGGGGGACTCTGGGGCCAACGTCCTGACTTTC. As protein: CASSLVSGDSGANVLTF.

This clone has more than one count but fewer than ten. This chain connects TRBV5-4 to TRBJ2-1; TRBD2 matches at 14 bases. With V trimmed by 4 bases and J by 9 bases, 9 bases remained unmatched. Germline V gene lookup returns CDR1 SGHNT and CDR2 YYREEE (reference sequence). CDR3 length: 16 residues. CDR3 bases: TGTGCCAGCAGCGTCGTGGGACTAGCGGGAGCTGCTGAGCAGTTCTTC. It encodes CASSVVGLAGAAEQFF.

CDR3 DNA sequence: TGCGCCAGCAGCCTGAATACAGGGGGCTCCACTGAAGCTTTCTTT. Protein product: CASSLNTGGSTEAFF. The gene calls are TRBV5-1 and TRBJ1-1, with 9 positions matching TRBD1. The germline V gene encodes CDR1 SGHRS and CDR2 YFSETQ. V lost 4 bases and J lost 4; bases outside the gene matches: 8. The CDR3 loop spans 15 amino acids.

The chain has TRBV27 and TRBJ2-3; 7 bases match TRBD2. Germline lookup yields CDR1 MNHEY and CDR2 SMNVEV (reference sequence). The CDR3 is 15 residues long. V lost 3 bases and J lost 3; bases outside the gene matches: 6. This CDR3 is CASSFRRESTDTQYF. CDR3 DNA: TGTGCCAGCAGTTTTCGGCGGGAGAGTACAGATACGCAGTATTTT.

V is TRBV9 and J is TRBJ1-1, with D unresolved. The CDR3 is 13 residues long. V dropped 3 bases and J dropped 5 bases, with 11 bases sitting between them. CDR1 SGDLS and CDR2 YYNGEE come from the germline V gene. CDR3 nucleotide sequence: TGTGCCAGCAGCGATACTCTCGGTACTGAAGCTTTCTTT. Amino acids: CASSDTLGTEAFF.

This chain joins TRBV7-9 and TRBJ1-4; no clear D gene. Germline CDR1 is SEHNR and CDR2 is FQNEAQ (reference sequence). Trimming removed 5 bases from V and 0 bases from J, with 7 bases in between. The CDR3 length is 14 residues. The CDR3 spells CASSQIATNEKLFF. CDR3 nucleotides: TGTGCCAGCAGCCAGATTGCAACTAATGAAAAACTGTTTTTT.

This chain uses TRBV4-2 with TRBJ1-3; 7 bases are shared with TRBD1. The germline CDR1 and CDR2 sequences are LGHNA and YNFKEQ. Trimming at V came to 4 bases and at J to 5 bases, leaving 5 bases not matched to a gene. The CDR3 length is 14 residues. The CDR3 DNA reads TGTGCCAGCAGCCCACGACAGGGAAGAAACACCATATATTTT. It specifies CASSPRQGRNTIYF.

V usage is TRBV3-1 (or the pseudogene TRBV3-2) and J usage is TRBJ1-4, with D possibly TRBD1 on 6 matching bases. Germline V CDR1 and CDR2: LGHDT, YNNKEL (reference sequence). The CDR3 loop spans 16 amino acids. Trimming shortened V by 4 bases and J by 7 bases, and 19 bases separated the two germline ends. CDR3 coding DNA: TGTGCCAGCAGCCCGCCAACAGGGACCTTGGGTGAAAAACTGTTTTTT. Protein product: CASSPPTGTLGEKLFF.

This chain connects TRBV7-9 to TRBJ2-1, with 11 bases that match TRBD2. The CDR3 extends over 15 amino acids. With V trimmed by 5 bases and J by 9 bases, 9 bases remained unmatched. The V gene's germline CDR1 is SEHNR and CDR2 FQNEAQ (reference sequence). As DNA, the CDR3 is TGTGCCAGCAGCCGACTAGCGGGAAGTATAAGTGAGCAGTTCTTC. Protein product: CASSRLAGSISEQFF.

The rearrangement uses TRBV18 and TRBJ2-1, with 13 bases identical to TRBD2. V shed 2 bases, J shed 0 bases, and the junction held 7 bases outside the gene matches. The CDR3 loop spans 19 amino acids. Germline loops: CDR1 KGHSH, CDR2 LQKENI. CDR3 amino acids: CASSPGTSGNLSSYNEQFF. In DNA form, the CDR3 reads TGTGCCAGCTCACCAGGGACTAGCGGGAACTTAAGCTCCTACAATGAGCAGTTCTTC.

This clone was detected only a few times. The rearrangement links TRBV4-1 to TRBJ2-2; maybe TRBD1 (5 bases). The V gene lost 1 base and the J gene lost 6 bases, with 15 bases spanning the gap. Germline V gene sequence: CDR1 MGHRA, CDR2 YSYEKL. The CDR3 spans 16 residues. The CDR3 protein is CASSQVDMGLAGELFF. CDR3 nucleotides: TGCGCCAGCAGCCAAGTGGACATGGGGCTTGCCGGGGAGCTGTTTTTT.

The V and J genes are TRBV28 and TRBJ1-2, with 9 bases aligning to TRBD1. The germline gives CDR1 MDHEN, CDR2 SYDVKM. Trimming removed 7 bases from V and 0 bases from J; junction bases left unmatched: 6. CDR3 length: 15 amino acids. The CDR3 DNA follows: TGTGCCAGCACGGGACAGGGTCTTGCTAACTATGGCTACACCTTC. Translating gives CASTGQGLANYGYTF.

This CDR3 reads CASSLFGGETQYF. As DNA, the CDR3 is TGTGCCAGCAGCTTATTTGGAGGAGAGACCCAGTACTTC. The V gene is TRBV11-3, the J gene TRBJ2-5, with a tentative D call TRBD2 (5 bases). CDR3 length: 13 amino acids. The V end was cut by 2 bases, the J end by 4 bases, with 8 bases between. Germline CDR1 and CDR2: SGHNT and YENEEA.

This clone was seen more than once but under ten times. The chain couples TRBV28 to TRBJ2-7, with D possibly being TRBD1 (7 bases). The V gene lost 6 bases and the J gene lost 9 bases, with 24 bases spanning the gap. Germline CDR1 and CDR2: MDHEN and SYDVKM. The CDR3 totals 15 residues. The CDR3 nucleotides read TGTGCCAGCAGAAAGGAGGGGGCCCCAATTTTTGTGCAGTACTTC. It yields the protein CASRKEGAPIFVQYF.

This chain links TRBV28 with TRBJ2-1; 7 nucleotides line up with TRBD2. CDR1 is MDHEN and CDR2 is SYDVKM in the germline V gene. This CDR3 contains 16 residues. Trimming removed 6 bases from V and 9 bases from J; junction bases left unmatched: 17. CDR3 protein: CASSAGVASGLGEQFF. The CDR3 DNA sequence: TGTGCCAGCAGCGCCGGGGTGGCTAGCGGCCTAGGTGAGCAGTTCTTC. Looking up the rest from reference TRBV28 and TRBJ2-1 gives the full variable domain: DVKVTQSSRYLVKRTGEKVFLECVQDMDHENMFWYRQDPGLGLRLIYFSYDVKMKEKGDIPEGYSVSREKKERFSLILESASTNQTSMYLCASSAGVASGLGEQFFGPGTRLTVL.

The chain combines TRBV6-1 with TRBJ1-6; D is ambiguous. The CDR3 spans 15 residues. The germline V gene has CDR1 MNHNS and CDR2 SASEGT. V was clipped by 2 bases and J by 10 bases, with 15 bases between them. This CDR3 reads CASSESRGSSSPLHF. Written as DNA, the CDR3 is TGTGCCAGCAGTGAAAGCCGGGGTTCGAGCTCACCCCTCCACTTT.

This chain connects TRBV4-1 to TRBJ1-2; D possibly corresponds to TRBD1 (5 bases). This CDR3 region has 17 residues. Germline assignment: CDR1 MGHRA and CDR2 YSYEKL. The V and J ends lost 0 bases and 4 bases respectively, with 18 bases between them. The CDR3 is CASSQEPQGVNRYGYTF. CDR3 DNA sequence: TGCGCCAGCAGCCAAGAACCTCAAGGGGTTAATCGCTATGGCTACACCTTC.

The chain's CDR3 is CASSISRTSGGQETQYF. CDR3 coding DNA: TGTGCCAGTAGTATTTCGCGGACTAGCGGGGGTCAAGAGACCCAGTACTTC. This rearrangement joins TRBV19 to TRBJ2-5; 13 positions match TRBD2. V was pared by 3 bases and J by 2 bases, with 6 bases of the junction left unmatched. Germline CDR1 reads LNHDA; CDR2 reads SQIVND (reference sequence). The CDR3 contains 17 residues.